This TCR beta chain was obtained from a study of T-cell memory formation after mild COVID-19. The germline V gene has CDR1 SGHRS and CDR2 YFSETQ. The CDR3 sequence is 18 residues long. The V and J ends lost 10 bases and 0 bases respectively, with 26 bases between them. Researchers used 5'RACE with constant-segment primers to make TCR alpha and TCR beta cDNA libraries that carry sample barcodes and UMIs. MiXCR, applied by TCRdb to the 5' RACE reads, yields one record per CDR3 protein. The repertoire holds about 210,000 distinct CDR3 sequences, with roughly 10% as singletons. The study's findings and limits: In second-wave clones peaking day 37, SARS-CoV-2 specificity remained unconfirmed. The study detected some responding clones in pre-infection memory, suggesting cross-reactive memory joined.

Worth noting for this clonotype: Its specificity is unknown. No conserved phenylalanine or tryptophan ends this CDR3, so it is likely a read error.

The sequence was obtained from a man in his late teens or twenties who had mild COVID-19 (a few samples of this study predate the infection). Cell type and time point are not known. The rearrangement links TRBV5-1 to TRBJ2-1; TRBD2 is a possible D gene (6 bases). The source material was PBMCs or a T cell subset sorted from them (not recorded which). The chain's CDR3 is CAADVGGPKTSSYNEQFL. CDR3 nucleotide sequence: TGCGCCGCGGACGTCGGGGGTCCTAAGACAAGCTCCTACAATGAGCAGTTCCTC.